Listed here are 30 T cell receptor beta chains from one sample, sequenced in a study of blood T cell repertoires in COVID-19. This table comes from immunoSEQ multiplex PCR, and its TCRdb copy is limited to in-frame clones, with some not included. The sample carries 250,000 to 300,000 clones, roughly 87% recorded once. Sample: peripheral blood. These receptors originate from a woman aged 45-65 years who had recovered from COVID-19.

This sequence joins TRBV7-2 and TRBJ1-1; the D gene is possibly TRBD1 (5 bases). The V and J ends lost 5 bases and 6 bases respectively, with 19 bases between them. Looked up from germline, CDR1 is SGHTA and CDR2 is FQGNSA. The CDR3 loop spans 15 amino acids. CDR3 in DNA: TGTGCCAGCAGCCTTCCATACAGGCTACCCCCTGAAGCTTTCTTT. This sequence encodes CASSLPYRLPPEAFF.

This clone came up many times. This chain joins TRBV7-9 and TRBJ2-7; D perhaps matches TRBD1 (6 bases). The germline CDR1 and CDR2 sequences are SEHNR and FQNEAQ (reference sequence). V lost 5 bases, J lost 5 bases, and 22 bases lay in between. CDR3 length: 16 residues. The CDR3 nucleotides read TGTGCCAGCAGCCACCTATCAACCACAGGGAAGGACGAGCAGTACTTC. Protein: CASSHLSTTGKDEQYF. The full variable domain, with the rest looked up from reference TRBV7-9 and TRBJ2-7, is DTGVSQNPRHKITKRGQNVTFRCDPISEHNRLYWYRQTLGQGPEFLTYFQNEAQLEKSRLLSDRFSAERPKGSFSTLEIQRTEQGDSAMYLCASSHLSTTGKDEQYFGPGTRLTVT.

The genes are TRBV5-5 and TRBJ1-1; 7 nucleotides align to TRBD1. This CDR3 comprises 16 residues. Germline-derived CDR1 and CDR2 are SGHKS and YYEKEE (reference sequence). J gave up 4 bases and V 6 bases, and 15 bases lay outside the gene matches. The CDR3 nucleotides are TGTGCCAGCAACCACGGTACAGGGGTGTACGCCACTGAAGCTTTCTTT. Translation: CASNHGTGVYATEAFF.

The chain is built from TRBV7-8 and TRBJ2-7; 7 nucleotides agree with TRBD1. V lost 0 bases and J lost 7; bases outside the gene matches: 3. CDR1 and CDR2 (germline): SGHVS, FQNEAQ. There are 13 residues in the CDR3. CDR3 protein: CASSLAGGAEQYF. The CDR3 DNA reads TGTGCCAGCAGCTTAGCAGGGGGCGCGGAGCAGTACTTC. Using reference TRBV7-8 and TRBJ2-7 for the parts outside the CDR3, the full variable domain is GAGVSQSPRYKVAKRGQDVALRCDPISGHVSLFWYQQALGQGPEFLTYFQNEAQLDKSGLPSDRFFAERPEGSVSTLKIQRTQQEDSAVYLCASSLAGGAEQYFGPGTRLTVT.

The rearrangement joins TRBV7-2 to TRBJ2-3; TRBD2 matches at 10 bases. The germline CDR1 and CDR2 sequences are SGHTA and FQGNSA. The junction had 6 bases not matched to a gene; V was cut back by 5 bases and J by 4 bases. This CDR3 contains 15 residues. The CDR3 loop reads CASSGKRGGSDTQYF. CDR3 DNA sequence: TGTGCCAGCAGCGGCAAGCGGGGGGGCTCAGATACGCAGTATTTT. Filled out from reference TRBV7-2 and TRBJ2-3, the complete variable domain reads GAGVSQSPSNKVTEKGKDVELRCDPISGHTALYWYRQSLGQGLEFLIYFQGNSAPDKSGLPSDRFSAERTGGSVSTLTIQRTQQEDSAVYLCASSGKRGGSDTQYFGPGTRLTVL.

The gene calls are TRBV30 and TRBJ2-7; 11 positions agree with TRBD2. CDR3 length equals 14 residues. J lost 4 bases, V lost 2 bases, and 4 bases had no gene match. The germline V gene encodes CDR1 GTSNPN and CDR2 SVGIG (reference sequence). The CDR3 reads CAWSSSGGRYEQYF. DNA for the CDR3: TGTGCCTGGAGTTCTAGCGGGGGGCGGTACGAGCAGTACTTC.

This clone was observed once. This CDR3 reads CASSLGGTGLSSGANVLTF. The DNA of the CDR3 is TGTGCCAGCAGCTTGGGTGGGACAGGGCTTTCGTCTGGGGCCAACGTCCTGACTTTC. V gene TRBV5-6 combines with J gene TRBJ2-6; 9 nucleotides agree with TRBD1. Germline loops: CDR1 SGHDT, CDR2 YYEEEE. The CDR3 extends over 19 amino acids. Trimming cost V 0 bases and J 1 base; bases outside gene matches: 8.

The chain has TRBV7-9 and TRBJ2-7, with D possibly TRBD1 on 6 matching bases. This CDR3 region has 15 residues. CDR1 and CDR2 (germline): SEHNR, FQNEAQ (reference sequence). Trimming removed 5 bases at V and 4 bases at J, with 18 bases between. CDR3 residues: CASSTDYRDRYEQYF. DNA of the CDR3: TGTGCCAGCAGCACTGACTACAGGGATAGGTACGAGCAGTACTTC.

This sequence joins TRBV7-3 and TRBJ1-2; 7 bases align to TRBD1. V dropped 5 bases and J dropped 4; count of bases not matched to a gene: 4. The length of the CDR3 is 13 residues. CDR1 and CDR2 (germline): SGHTA, FQGTGA. The CDR3 loop reads CASSQGQIYGYTF. In nucleotides, the CDR3 is TGTGCCAGCAGCCAGGGACAGATCTATGGCTACACCTTC.

The V and J genes are TRBV5-1 and TRBJ1-2; 7 bases line up with TRBD1. Germline CDR1 SGHRS, CDR2 YFSETQ. Trimming cost V 3 bases and J 4 bases; bases outside gene matches: 6. The CDR3 totals 14 residues. The CDR3, as DNA: TGCGCCAGCAGCTGGGGACAGCCAACCTATGGCTACACCTTC. Protein product: CASSWGQPTYGYTF.

The V and J genes are TRBV18 and TRBJ2-2; D gene unclear. V lost 6 bases, J lost 7 bases, and 9 bases lay in between. Germline CDR1 KGHSH, CDR2 LQKENI. The CDR3 runs to 12 residues. CDR3 coding DNA: TGTGCCAGCTCCGGTCCAGGCGGGGAGCTGTTTTTT. This translates into CASSGPGGELFF.

Written as DNA, the CDR3 is TGTGCCAGCAGCTTGGAACGGGGGGGCATTCTCAGCGAGCAGTTCTTC. Translating gives CASSLERGGILSEQFF. The V gene is TRBV5-6, the J gene TRBJ2-1; 8 bases map to TRBD2. J lost 10 bases, V lost 0 bases, and 12 bases had no gene match. The CDR3 length is 16 residues. Germline CDR1 and CDR2: SGHDT and YYEEEE.

V usage is TRBV19 and J usage is TRBJ1-1; the D gene is possibly TRBD1 (6 bases). The CDR3 contains 19 residues. The ends were cut back, 6 bases at V and 5 bases at J, with 31 bases in the middle. From germline, CDR1 is LNHDA and CDR2 SQIVND (reference sequence). CDR3 amino acids: CASSLGRRGSQRLETEAFF. DNA of the CDR3: TGTGCCAGTAGCCTAGGGCGCAGGGGATCGCAACGGCTTGAAACTGAAGCTTTCTTT.

The rearrangement uses TRBV9 and TRBJ2-1; 7 positions match TRBD2. The CDR3 contains 16 residues. The germline V gene encodes CDR1 SGDLS and CDR2 YYNGEE. V shed 0 bases and J 7 bases; nucleotides not matched to a gene: 10. The CDR3 nucleotides are TGTGCCAGCAGCGTAGCTGGGAGGGCAGGGTTAAATGAGCAGTTCTTC. Its translation is CASSVAGRAGLNEQFF. The whole variable domain, filled in from reference TRBV9 and TRBJ2-1, reads DSGVTQTPKHLITATGQRVTLRCSPRSGDLSVYWYQQSLDQGLQFLIQYYNGEERAKGNILERFSAQQFPDLHSELNLSSLELGDSALYFCASSVAGRAGLNEQFFGPGTRLTVL.

A word on this clone: This CDR3 is also generated by other DNA sequences in the sample. V and J are TRBV4-3 and TRBJ2-2; no definite D call. Trimming removed 0 bases at V and 1 base at J, with 6 bases between. The CDR3 spans 15 residues. Germline V CDR1 and CDR2: LGHNA, YSLEER. For the CDR3, the DNA is TGCGCCAGCAGCCAAGATACTGGGAACACCGGGGAGCTGTTTTTT. The encoded protein is CASSQDTGNTGELFF.

The rearrangement joins TRBV25-1 to TRBJ1-1; the match to TRBD1 covers 11 bases. The CDR3 is 15 residues long. The V segment lost 6 bases and the J segment 4 bases; nucleotides outside the gene matches: 7. Germline values: CDR1 MGHDK, CDR2 SYGVNS. This CDR3 reads CASRRGTGGPTEAFF. CDR3 DNA sequence: TGTGCCAGCAGAAGGGGGACAGGGGGTCCCACTGAAGCTTTCTTT.

This clone has just one count. This chain connects TRBV6-5 to TRBJ2-1; weak D call: TRBD2 (5 bases). The germline V and J ends were trimmed by 0 bases and 6 bases, with 9 bases remaining between them. This CDR3 has 14 residues. Germline lookup yields CDR1 MNHEY and CDR2 SVGAGI. In DNA, the CDR3 is TGTGCCAGCAGTTACTCATGGGCGGGCAATGAGCAGTTCTTC. Residues: CASSYSWAGNEQFF.

This chain uses TRBV13 with TRBJ2-7; D is perhaps TRBD2 (6 bases). Germline assignment: CDR1 PRHDT and CDR2 FYEKMQ (reference sequence). Trimming took 4 bases from V and 6 from J, leaving 22 bases between them. The CDR3 has 16 amino acids. The CDR3 here is CASSSKAGRFLREQYF. The CDR3 DNA reads TGTGCCAGCAGCTCGAAGGCGGGACGGTTTCTACGCGAGCAGTACTTC.

The chain carries TRBV15 and TRBJ1-5, with D tentatively TRBD1 (6 bases). The CDR3 is made up of 18 amino acids. Germline CDR1 LNHNV, CDR2 YYDKDF (reference sequence). The ends were cut back, 0 bases at V and 7 bases at J, with 22 bases in the middle. The CDR3 DNA reads TGTGCCACCAGCAGAGATTACGGACCGGGGGGGCAAAGGCAGCCCCAGCATTTT. This translates into CATSRDYGPGGQRQPQHF.

This clone was observed a single time. The chain is built from TRBV7-2 and TRBJ2-1; D might be TRBD1 (6 bases). Trimming took 4 bases from V and 8 from J, leaving 15 bases between them. Per germline, CDR1 SGHTA and CDR2 FQGNSA. The CDR3 loop spans 14 amino acids. DNA of the CDR3: TGTGCCAGCAGCTCCCCACAGGGCGTCGATGAGCAGTTCTTC. Protein: CASSSPQGVDEQFF.

The chain combines TRBV28 with TRBJ1-2; D remains unclear. Trimming stripped 4 bases from V and 2 bases from J, with 5 bases between. The CDR3 runs 12 residues. Germline lookup yields CDR1 MDHEN and CDR2 SYDVKM. The CDR3 here is CASSSSNYGYTF. The CDR3 nucleotides are TGTGCCAGCAGTTCATCAAACTATGGCTACACCTTC.

J is TRBJ1-3 and V is TRBV25-1; D is ambiguous. There are 15 residues in the CDR3. V was clipped by 3 bases and J by 0 bases, with 9 bases between them. Germline CDR1 MGHDK, CDR2 SYGVNS. The CDR3 sequence: CASSDRHISGNTIYF. The CDR3 bases are TGTGCCAGCAGTGACCGACATATCTCTGGAAACACCATATATTTT.

The rearrangement joins TRBV6-5 to TRBJ1-1; the D gene is possibly TRBD1 (6 bases). V dropped 6 bases and J dropped 0 bases, with 14 bases sitting between them. CDR1 is MNHEY, CDR2 SVGAGI, per germline. This CDR3 has 15 residues. This CDR3 is CASSSYRELNTEAFF. The CDR3 bases are TGTGCCAGCAGCTCTTACAGGGAATTGAACACTGAAGCTTTCTTT.

The chain combines TRBV28 with TRBJ2-6; D is undetermined. CDR1 and CDR2 (germline): MDHEN, SYDVKM. This CDR3 contains 12 residues. V was trimmed by 11 bases and J by 5 bases, leaving 10 bases between them. The DNA of the CDR3 is TGTGCCGTGGCGGAAAGGGCCAACGTCCTGACTTTC. This sequence encodes CAVAERANVLTF. Filled out from reference TRBV28 and TRBJ2-6, the complete variable domain reads DVKVTQSSRYLVKRTGEKVFLECVQDMDHENMFWYRQDPGLGLRLIYFSYDVKMKEKGDIPEGYSVSREKKERFSLILESASTNQTSMYLCAVAERANVLTFGAGSRLTVL.

The CDR3 nucleotides are TGCGCCAGCAGCTCCTCGGACAGGGTTGGTGGCTACACCTTC. It codes for CASSSSDRVGGYTF. This chain connects TRBV5-1 to TRBJ1-2, with 8 nucleotides matching TRBD1. This CDR3 comprises 14 residues. Germline loops: CDR1 SGHRS, CDR2 YFSETQ. J was trimmed by 7 bases and V by 3 bases; bases with no gene match: 8.

The CDR3 here is CASSLAGPTDTQYF. The CDR3 nucleotides are TGTGCCAGCAGCTTAGCGGGGCCCACAGATACGCAGTATTTT. The V call is TRBV7-2, the J call TRBJ2-3; D is perhaps TRBD1 (5 bases). This CDR3 has 14 amino acids. Germline CDR1 SGHTA, CDR2 FQGNSA. V lost 0 bases and J lost 2, with 6 bases in between.

The chain employs TRBV28 and TRBJ2-3, with 8 bases that match TRBD2. The V segment lost 3 bases and the J segment 6 bases; nucleotides outside the gene matches: 5. Germline V gives CDR1 MDHEN, CDR2 SYDVKM. This CDR3 comprises 14 residues. The CDR3 DNA follows: TGTGCCAGCAGTTTCCGGGAGGGCCGGGATACGCAGTATTTT. It codes for CASSFREGRDTQYF.

This clone appeared a few times. The chain is built from TRBV5-6 and TRBJ1-1; D is unresolved. Germline V lookup: CDR1 SGHDT, CDR2 YYEEEE. V was shortened by 4 bases and J by 2 bases, with 12 bases between the two germline ends. This CDR3 comprises 14 residues. In DNA form, the CDR3 reads TGTGCCAGCAGCCACGGTAGAGTAAACACTGAAGCTTTCTTT. Encoded protein: CASSHGRVNTEAFF.

This sequence joins TRBV24-1 and TRBJ2-1; 8 nucleotides match TRBD1. CDR3 length: 14 amino acids. Trimming cost V 4 bases and J 10 bases; bases outside gene matches: 8. Germline CDR1 and CDR2: KGHDR and SFDVKD. The CDR3 spells CATSDSLDRGEQFF. CDR3 DNA: TGTGCCACCAGTGACTCGCTAGACAGGGGCGAGCAGTTCTTC.

The chain is built from TRBV13 and TRBJ2-1; maybe TRBD2 (6 bases). The V end was cut by 5 bases, the J end by 10 bases, with 12 bases between. The V gene's germline CDR1 is PRHDT and CDR2 FYEKMQ (reference sequence). The CDR3 covers 12 residues. The CDR3 DNA is TGTGCCAGCAGCCCTACTAGCTCGGAGCAGTTCTTC. The encoded protein is CASSPTSSEQFF. The entire variable domain, with the rest obtained from reference TRBV13 and TRBJ2-1, is as follows: AAGVIQSPRHLIKEKRETATLKCYPIPRHDTVYWYQQGPGQDPQFLISFYEKMQSDKGSIPDRFSAQQFSDYHSELNMSSLELGDSALYFCASSPTSSEQFFGPGTRLTVL.